This TCR beta chain originates from a study of spatial heterogeneity in lung cancer. Per the germline V gene, CDR1 is SQVTM and CDR2 is ANQGSEA. The CDR3 loop spans 13 amino acids. V gave up 4 bases and J gave up 1 base; unmatched junction bases: 2. Every TCR cDNA molecule bore its own unique molecular identifier. TCRdb itself ran the 5' RACE reads through MiXCR, one entry per CDR3 protein. The sample records 35,000 to 45,000 distinct CDR3 sequences, around 7.6% being singletons. This clonotype occurred a few times. Time point given: blood at routine non-recurrence follow-up after resection. Material for sequencing was whole RNA from tumor, nontumor lung or frozen PBMC, left unsorted.

Material: PBMCs, obtained at follow-up. The rearrangement links TRBV29-1 to TRBJ2-5; 8 bases align to TRBD1. This receptor was obtained from a male donor with early-stage non-small cell lung cancer. CDR3 coding DNA: TGCAGCGTTGGCGACAGGGGCCAAGAGACCCAGTACTTC. Amino acids: CSVGDRGQETQYF.